The 26 T cell receptor beta chains below were found in one sample sequenced in a study of vaccination effects on CD4 cells after COVID-19 (dated by TCRdb to 2022 to 2024). The library was made by the immunoSEQ multiplex PCR assay. The clones in this table, taken by TCRdb from immuneACCESS, are in-frame only. Not every clone is retained; where verified, under half of the shortfall comes from an unresolved V gene, and the cause of the rest is unknown. In this sample the table shows 25,000 to 30,000 clones, 60% to 75% of which occur a single time. 15% to 20% of the sample lies in the top ten. To identify antigen-specific CD4+ T cell clonotypes by their expansion, the ViraFEST assay first stimulated PBMC with viral peptide pools and then applied TCR sequencing. After approximately eleven days of culture, CD4+ T cells were isolated with the EasySep CD4+ T cell isolation kit. Each participant got two doses of an mRNA SARS-CoV-2 vaccine, either BNT162b2 or mRNA-1273.

No cognate antigen is known for these TCRs. The sample here was CD4+ T cells from PBMCs cultured with HCoV-OC43 spike peptides, taken after COVID-19 vaccination. Per the publication, the cell subset or site label means: HCoV-OC43 spike overlapping peptide pool stimulation. These receptors were taken from a human donor who received a COVID-19 vaccine.

The V and J genes are TRBV5-1 and TRBJ2-2; a possible D gene is TRBD2 (5 bases). The CDR3 consists of 16 residues. Germline-derived CDR1 and CDR2 are SGHRS and YFSETQ. Deletions cut 2 bases from V and 0 bases from J, with 11 bases between. The CDR3 nucleotides are TGCGCCAGCAGCTTTACCCGGGGAGCGAACACCGGGGAGCTGTTTTTT. The encoded protein is CASSFTRGANTGELFF.

The rearrangement links TRBV6-5 to TRBJ2-1; D not certain. Germline CDR1 reads MNHEY; CDR2 reads SVGAGI. Trimming removed 5 bases from V and 9 bases from J, with 14 bases in between. This CDR3 has 13 residues. The DNA of the CDR3 is TGTGCCAGCAGTCTGGGATCGCCTTCTGAGCAGTTCTTC. This translates into CASSLGSPSEQFF.

The CDR3 protein is CASSHSGGPDTQYF. In nucleotides, the CDR3 is TGTGCCAGCAGCCACTCAGGGGGCCCAGATACGCAGTATTTT. The chain recombines TRBV3-1 (or the pseudogene TRBV3-2) with TRBJ2-3, with 8 nucleotides matching TRBD1. V was clipped by 3 bases and J by 4 bases; unmatched bases: 3. Germline V gives CDR1 LGHDT, CDR2 YNNKEL (reference sequence). The CDR3 runs 14 residues.

V and J are TRBV12-3 or TRBV12-4 and TRBJ2-7; D call uncertain. This CDR3 is 13 amino acids long. Trimming shortened V by 5 bases and J by 6 bases, and 14 bases separated the two germline ends. In nucleotides, the CDR3 is TGTGCCAGCAGTCGCAACCAATATGTCGAGCAGTACTTC. Its translation is CASSRNQYVEQYF.

The chain is built from TRBV6-5 and TRBJ2-7, with a possible D match to TRBD2 (7 bases). This CDR3 spans 14 amino acids. The V end lost 5 bases, the J end lost 7 bases, and 18 bases lay between the germline ends. Per germline, CDR1 MNHEY and CDR2 SVGAGI. This CDR3 reads CASSPLRGAGEQYF. In DNA form, the CDR3 reads TGTGCCAGCAGTCCTTTACGGGGGGCGGGGGAGCAGTACTTC.

The chain employs TRBV7-6 and TRBJ2-1; TRBD2 matches at 11 bases. Germline V gene data show CDR1 as SGHVS and CDR2 as FNYEAQ. After removal of 5 bases from V and 7 bases from J, the junction contained 16 bases not matched to a gene. This CDR3 spans 18 amino acids. CDR3 amino acids: CASSPEGDSGGALNEQFF. The CDR3 bases are TGTGCCAGCAGCCCAGAGGGAGATAGCGGGGGGGCCCTGAATGAGCAGTTCTTC.

V gene TRBV2 combines with J gene TRBJ2-3; TRBD1 matches 9 bases. The CDR3 has 15 amino acids. CDR1 and CDR2 from the germline V gene are SNHLY and FYNNEI. V dropped 10 bases and J dropped 6; count of bases not matched to a gene: 14. The CDR3 region has the DNA TGTGCCATCCCACTCACGGGGACAGGGCACGATACGCAGTATTTT. Its protein product is CAIPLTGTGHDTQYF.

The V call is TRBV3-1 (or the pseudogene TRBV3-2), the J call TRBJ1-5; TRBD1 is a possible D gene (5 bases). V was trimmed by 0 bases and J by 6 bases, leaving 6 bases between them. The CDR3 sequence is 13 residues long. Germline CDR1 reads LGHDT; CDR2 reads YNNKEL (reference sequence). DNA of the CDR3: TGTGCCAGCAGCCAAGATACAGGTCAGCCCCAGCATTTT. It codes for CASSQDTGQPQHF.

This chain links TRBV5-1 with TRBJ2-1; 9 bases are a match to TRBD2. This CDR3 has 16 residues. Germline V gene lookup returns CDR1 SGHRS and CDR2 YFSETQ. V lost 4 bases, J lost 1 base, and 6 bases stayed unmatched. As DNA, the CDR3 is TGCGCCAGCAGCACGGGACTAGCAATTTCCTACAATGAGCAGTTCTTC. Its protein is CASSTGLAISYNEQFF.

This clone was counted once. In DNA form, the CDR3 reads TGTGCCAGCGGCCATTACCTAACTAGCCTCACAGATACGCAGTATTTT. It codes for CASGHYLTSLTDTQYF. This chain uses TRBV12-1 with TRBJ2-3; the DNA was not compared with TRBD2, the D call given in the table. TRBV12-1 is recorded as a pseudogene. The CDR3 is 16 amino acids.

This chain links TRBV7-2 with TRBJ1-1, with 9 bases aligning to TRBD1. Trimming cost V 6 bases and J 5 bases; bases outside gene matches: 10. CDR1 and CDR2 (germline): SGHTA, FQGNSA. The CDR3 covers 15 residues. Written as DNA, the CDR3 is TGTGCCAGCAGACCTCCACAGGGGGCGAGGACTGAAGCTTTCTTT. It encodes CASRPPQGARTEAFF.

This clone was detected only once. The chain couples TRBV3-1 (or the pseudogene TRBV3-2) to TRBJ2-7; TRBD1 aligns across 9 bases. The CDR3 contains 14 residues. The junction had 3 bases not matched to a gene; V was cut back by 3 bases and J by 3 bases. Germline CDR1 LGHDT, CDR2 YNNKEL (reference sequence). The CDR3 is CASSQGQGSYEQYF. The CDR3, as DNA: TGTGCCAGCAGCCAGGGACAGGGAAGCTACGAGCAGTACTTC.

The CDR3 DNA follows: TGTGCCAGCAGCAGAGATAGGACTGAAGCTTTCTTT. Translating gives CASSRDRTEAFF. V and J are TRBV7-8 and TRBJ1-1; D is undetermined. CDR3 length: 12 amino acids. Trimming took 5 bases from V and 5 from J, leaving 9 bases between them. Germline CDR1 SGHVS, CDR2 FQNEAQ.

The chain joins TRBV5-5 to TRBJ2-5; perhaps D is TRBD1 or TRBD2 (5 bases each). There are 15 residues in the CDR3. From germline, CDR1 is SGHKS and CDR2 YYEKEE (reference sequence). Trimming removed 0 bases at V and 2 bases at J, with 11 bases between. The CDR3: CASSLGDVRQETQYF. The CDR3 DNA follows: TGTGCCAGCAGCTTGGGGGACGTACGACAAGAGACCCAGTACTTC.

J is TRBJ1-4 and V is TRBV6-2 or TRBV6-3, with TRBD1 identical over 12 bases. Germline assignment: CDR1 MNHEY and CDR2 SVGEGT. This CDR3 is 17 amino acids long. J lost 8 bases, V lost 4 bases, and 11 bases had no gene match. The CDR3 reads CASSSRPLGTGGEKLFF. The CDR3 coding sequence is TGTGCCAGCAGTTCACGGCCCTTGGGGACAGGGGGCGAAAAACTGTTTTTT.

The rearrangement joins TRBV7-2 to TRBJ2-2; the match to TRBD1 covers 9 bases. V was pared by 1 base and J by 7 bases, with 4 bases of the junction left unmatched. The germline CDR1 and CDR2 sequences are SGHTA and FQGNSA. The CDR3 has 15 amino acids. This CDR3 is CASSLEQGASGELFF. The CDR3 DNA sequence: TGTGCCAGCAGCTTAGAACAGGGGGCGAGCGGGGAGCTGTTTTTT. Complete variable domain (other parts from reference TRBV7-2 and TRBJ2-2): GAGVSQSPSNKVTEKGKDVELRCDPISGHTALYWYRQSLGQGLEFLIYFQGNSAPDKSGLPSDRFSAERTGGSVSTLTIQRTQQEDSAVYLCASSLEQGASGELFFGEGSRLTVL.

This clone was seen a single time. The chain couples TRBV19 to TRBJ2-1; no clear D gene. Germline values: CDR1 LNHDA, CDR2 SQIVND (reference sequence). V lost 3 bases and J lost 4, with 16 bases in between. The CDR3 consists of 16 residues. In nucleotides, the CDR3 is TGTGCCAGTAGTATGGGCCGTTGGGCCACTTACAATGAGCAGTTCTTC. It translates to CASSMGRWATYNEQFF.

V gene TRBV18 combines with J gene TRBJ1-4, with TRBD1 as a possible D gene (5 bases). The CDR3 has 14 amino acids. Trimming left V 5 bases short and J 8 bases short, with 15 bases between. In germline, CDR1 is KGHSH, CDR2 LQKENI. CDR3 loop: CASSSSTEQEKLFF. The CDR3 DNA reads as TGTGCCAGCTCATCATCGACAGAACAGGAAAAACTGTTTTTT. Combining the CDR3 with reference TRBV18 and TRBJ1-4 gives the whole variable domain NAGVMQNPRHLVRRRGQEARLRCSPMKGHSHVYWYRQLPEEGLKFMVYLQKENIIDESGMPKERFSAEFPKEGPSILRIQQVVRGDSAAYFCASSSSTEQEKLFFGSGTQLSVL.

V usage is TRBV6-5 and J usage is TRBJ1-2; D possibly corresponds to TRBD1 (6 bases). The CDR3 length is 15 residues. V was shortened by 0 bases and J by 3 bases, with 11 bases between the two germline ends. Looked up from germline, CDR1 is MNHEY and CDR2 is SVGAGI. The CDR3: CASSYSTGGDYGYTF. Here the CDR3 DNA reads TGTGCCAGCAGTTACTCGACGGGGGGCGACTATGGCTACACCTTC.

The genes are TRBV4-2 and TRBJ2-7; the match to TRBD1 covers 7 bases. The CDR3 totals 16 residues. Trimming cost V 0 bases and J 4 bases; bases outside gene matches: 9. Germline V gives CDR1 LGHNA, CDR2 YNFKEQ. The CDR3 spells CASSQDSTGVRYEQYF. The CDR3 coding sequence is TGTGCCAGCAGCCAAGATAGCACAGGGGTGAGGTACGAGCAGTACTTC.

This chain connects TRBV7-6 to TRBJ2-5; D may match TRBD1 or TRBD2 (5 bases each). CDR3 length equals 15 residues. Per germline, CDR1 SGHVS and CDR2 FNYEAQ. Trimming stripped 4 bases from V and 2 bases from J, with 14 bases between. In DNA form, the CDR3 reads TGTGCCAGCAGCTCAACGGGACGTATACAAGAGACCCAGTACTTC. This encodes CASSSTGRIQETQYF. Full variable domain (outside the CDR3, taken from reference TRBV7-6 and TRBJ2-5): GAGVSQSPRYKVTKRGQDVALRCDPISGHVSLYWYRQALGQGPEFLTYFNYEAQQDKSGLPNDRFSAERPEGSISTLTIQRTEQRDSAMYRCASSSTGRIQETQYFGPGTRLLVL.

The chain recombines TRBV6-2 or TRBV6-3 with TRBJ2-2; D not certain. The CDR3 is 13 residues long. The germline V gene encodes CDR1 MNHEY and CDR2 SVGEGT. Trimming removed 2 bases at V and 3 bases at J, with 4 bases between. Written as DNA, the CDR3 is TGTGCCAGCAGTTACACAGACACCGGGGAGCTGTTTTTT. As protein: CASSYTDTGELFF.

The chain links TRBV2 to TRBJ1-3, with 7 bases identical to TRBD1. V dropped 6 bases and J dropped 4; count of bases not matched to a gene: 6. CDR3 length: 14 amino acids. Germline loops: CDR1 SNHLY, CDR2 FYNNEI. In DNA form, the CDR3 reads TGTGCCAGCAGCCAAGGGGGCGGCGGAAACACCATATATTTT. Its translation is CASSQGGGGNTIYF.

The chain combines TRBV10-1 with TRBJ2-2; 8 bases fit TRBD2. The trim removed 4 bases at V and 8 bases at J, leaving 6 bases unmatched. The CDR3 runs to 14 residues. Germline values: CDR1 WNHNN, CDR2 SYGVQD (reference sequence). CDR3 loop: CASSAAAGEGELFF. CDR3 DNA sequence: TGCGCCAGCAGTGCCGCAGCGGGAGAGGGGGAGCTGTTTTTT.

The chain has TRBV6-1 and TRBJ2-7; D gene uncertain. Trimming took off 2 bases at V and 8 bases at J, with 16 bases between the two ends. Germline CDR1 and CDR2: MNHNS and SASEGT. The CDR3 loop spans 14 amino acids. CDR3 sequence: CASSELSVVRQQYF. The CDR3, as DNA: TGTGCCAGCAGTGAATTATCGGTGGTACGCCAGCAGTACTTC.

V usage is TRBV6-2 or TRBV6-3 and J usage is TRBJ1-1; D perhaps matches TRBD1 (5 bases). Per the germline V gene, CDR1 is MNHEY and CDR2 is SVGEGT. Trimming removed 0 bases from V and 10 bases from J, with 6 bases in between. There are 11 residues in the CDR3. The CDR3 protein is CASSYSGGAFF. The DNA for the CDR3 is TGTGCCAGCAGTTACTCGGGGGGAGCTTTCTTT.